The 30 T cell receptor beta chains in this list originate from one sample, sequenced in a study of CD8 T cells in ankylosing spondylitis. TCRdb reprocessed the 5' RACE reads via MiXCR and lists one record per CDR3 protein. Here the sample spans 80,000 to 100,000 distinct CDR3 sequences, over 6.5% being singletons. Specimen: blood, either unsorted or a sorted T cell fraction (not recorded which). The receptors were sampled from a male donor with ankylosing spondylitis or in good health (not recorded which).

The chain recombines TRBV20-1 with TRBJ2-5, with 10 bases aligning to TRBD2. Per germline, CDR1 DFQATT and CDR2 SNEGSKA (reference sequence). There are 15 residues in the CDR3. V shed 0 bases and J 3 bases; nucleotides not matched to a gene: 4. The CDR3 loop is CSARDRGLAKETQYF. CDR3 nucleotides: TGCAGTGCTAGAGATCGGGGACTAGCGAAAGAGACCCAGTACTTC.

This clonotype was counted at least ten times. This rearrangement joins TRBV7-6 to TRBJ2-1; TRBD1 or TRBD2 may be the D gene (5 bases each). CDR1 and CDR2 (germline): SGHVS, FNYEAQ. Trimming took off 4 bases at V and 3 bases at J, with 19 bases between the two ends. The length of the CDR3 is 17 residues. The CDR3 DNA reads TGTGCCAGCAGCTCTAGGGGAGCTTCCTTGGGCTACAATGAGCAGTTCTTC. Its translation: CASSSRGASLGYNEQFF.

This clonotype has a count of ten or more. The chain links TRBV5-5 to TRBJ2-7, with 12 bases lining up with TRBD1. Germline lookup yields CDR1 SGHKS and CDR2 YYEKEE (reference sequence). CDR3 length: 13 residues. The ends lost 9 bases at V and 5 bases at J; junction bases unmatched: 6. In nucleotides, the CDR3 is TGTGCCACCCTGGGACAGGGGGCTAACGAGCAGTACTTC. Translation: CATLGQGANEQYF.

This clonotype was counted many times. J is TRBJ2-7 and V is TRBV4-3, with D unclear. This CDR3 comprises 13 residues. Germline V gene data show CDR1 as LGHNA and CDR2 as YSLEER. V was cut by 0 bases and J by 4 bases, with 7 bases left in between. CDR3 region: CASSQELRYEQYF. CDR3 nucleotide sequence: TGCGCCAGCAGCCAAGAATTGAGGTACGAGCAGTACTTC.

Many counts were recorded for this clonotype. This chain connects TRBV27 to TRBJ2-7, with 7 bases identical to TRBD1. The CDR3 extends over 13 amino acids. The trim removed 2 bases at V and 4 bases at J, leaving 2 bases unmatched. The germline gives CDR1 MNHEY, CDR2 SMNVEV (reference sequence). CDR3 in amino acids: CASSLDREYEQYF. DNA of the CDR3: TGTGCCAGCAGTTTAGACAGGGAATACGAGCAGTACTTC.

The chain carries TRBV4-3 and TRBJ2-3; D remains ambiguous. The germline gives CDR1 LGHNA, CDR2 YSLEER. Trimming stripped 1 base from V and 13 bases from J, with 15 bases between. The CDR3 consists of 13 residues. CDR3 in amino acids: CASSQGRQAVEYF. For the CDR3, the DNA is TGCGCCAGCAGCCAAGGAAGGCAGGCGGTCGAGTATTTT.

This clonotype was found many times. This chain connects TRBV9 to TRBJ2-5; D possibly corresponds to TRBD1 (5 bases). CDR1 and CDR2 (germline): SGDLS, YYNGEE. The CDR3 spans 15 residues. V was clipped by 0 bases and J by 5 bases, with 14 bases between them. CDR3 coding DNA: TGTGCCAGCAGCGTAGGGGCAGGGTTGAGTGAGACCCAGTACTTC. This sequence encodes CASSVGAGLSETQYF.

This clonotype was picked up many times. V and J are TRBV6-1 and TRBJ2-5; D may match TRBD1 or TRBD2 (5 bases each). Germline V gene data show CDR1 as MNHNS and CDR2 as SASEGT. The V and J ends lost 6 bases and 4 bases respectively, with 12 bases between them. The CDR3 loop spans 13 amino acids. DNA of the CDR3: TGTGCCAGCAGCACCCGGGGCCGAGAGACCCAGTACTTC. This codes for CASSTRGRETQYF.

This clonotype was seen repeatedly, ten times or more. CDR3 in DNA: TGTGCCAGCAGACTAGCGGGAGGGCATTATGAGCAGTTCTTC. Its translation: CASRLAGGHYEQFF. The gene calls are TRBV27 and TRBJ2-1; 13 bases map to TRBD2. The CDR3 sequence is 14 residues long. V gave up 6 bases and J gave up 8 bases; unmatched junction bases: 4. Germline values: CDR1 MNHEY, CDR2 SMNVEV (reference sequence).

This clonotype was detected many times. The chain combines TRBV4-1 with TRBJ1-1; D call uncertain. Trimming removed 3 bases from V and 0 bases from J, with 5 bases in between. CDR3 length equals 13 residues. From germline, CDR1 is MGHRA and CDR2 YSYEKL. In DNA, the CDR3 is TGCGCCAGCAGCCATCGATTGAACACTGAAGCTTTCTTT. This sequence encodes CASSHRLNTEAFF.

This clonotype was seen at least ten times. The chain recombines TRBV6-1 with TRBJ2-5; 11 positions match TRBD2. This CDR3 is built from 16 residues. J gave up 3 bases and V 3 bases, and 6 bases lay outside the gene matches. The germline gives CDR1 MNHNS, CDR2 SASEGT. The CDR3 DNA reads as TGTGCCAGCAGTGAGTTAGCGGGGGGGCCTGAAGAGACCCAGTACTTC. Protein product: CASSELAGGPEETQYF.

In this sample, this clonotype turned up a few times. The rearrangement links TRBV5-1 to TRBJ2-1, with 15 bases aligning to TRBD2. CDR3 length: 16 amino acids. Germline V gene sequence: CDR1 SGHRS, CDR2 YFSETQ. Unmatched junction bases numbered 6, after V lost 4 bases and J lost 7 bases. The CDR3 DNA is TGCGCCAGCAGCATCCCGGGACTAGCGGGAGGAAATGAGCAGTTCTTC. Translating gives CASSIPGLAGGNEQFF.

There are a few counts of this clonotype. The chain carries TRBV27 and TRBJ1-4, with D hard to call. CDR1 and CDR2 from the germline V gene are MNHEY and SMNVEV (reference sequence). The V and J ends lost 1 base and 4 bases respectively, with 4 bases between them. The CDR3 sequence is 13 residues long. In DNA form, the CDR3 reads TGTGCCAGCAGTTTATATAGTAATGAAAAACTGTTTTTT. Its protein product is CASSLYSNEKLFF.

Many counts were recorded for this clonotype. V and J are TRBV14 and TRBJ1-1, with 7 bases that match TRBD1. The germline V gene has CDR1 SGHDN and CDR2 FVKESK. J was trimmed by 1 base and V by 8 bases; bases with no gene match: 10. The CDR3 contains 15 residues. This CDR3 is CASPQGGRGNTEAFF. DNA for the CDR3: TGTGCCAGCCCTCAGGGGGGCCGGGGGAACACTGAAGCTTTCTTT.

Only one count was recorded for this clonotype. A junction end diverges from the germline sequence, so it may reflect a read error. The chain couples TRBV6-2 or TRBV6-3 to TRBJ2-5; 8 bases are shared with TRBD1. Germline CDR1 is MNHEY and CDR2 is SVGEGT. CDR3 length: 20 residues. The CDR3 spells CANSYSIPSPGQEPLETRYF. Written as DNA, the CDR3 is TGTGCCAACAGTTACTCGATCCCCTCCCCGGGACAGGAGCCTTTGGAGACCCGGTACTTC.

This clonotype was recorded at least ten times. The rearrangement uses TRBV4-1 and TRBJ1-5, with no clear D. Deletions cut 1 base from V and 8 bases from J, with 12 bases between. Per the germline V gene, CDR1 is MGHRA and CDR2 is YSYEKL. CDR3 size: 14 residues. The CDR3 protein is CASSQVTFVKPQHF. CDR3 nucleotides: TGCGCCAGCAGCCAAGTCACGTTCGTGAAGCCCCAGCATTTT.

This clonotype was seen more than once but under ten times. The chain is built from TRBV10-3 and TRBJ1-2; D perhaps matches TRBD1 (6 bases). Germline loops: CDR1 ENHRY, CDR2 SYGVKD. Trimming stripped 11 bases from V and 0 bases from J, with 25 bases between. The CDR3 sequence is 17 residues long. The CDR3 spells CASSRGILRRANYGYTF. CDR3 DNA sequence: TGTGCCTCATCAAGGGGGATTTTAAGGCGAGCTAACTATGGCTACACCTTC.

This clonotype showed up just a few times. The chain recombines TRBV20-1 with TRBJ2-1; a weak D match, TRBD2 (7 bases). The CDR3 contains 13 residues. V dropped 3 bases and J dropped 6 bases, with 12 bases sitting between them. In germline, CDR1 is DFQATT, CDR2 SNEGSKA (reference sequence). In DNA, the CDR3 is TGCAGTGCTAGTGCTAGGGGGGGCAATGAGCAGTTCTTC. Amino acids: CSASARGGNEQFF.

This clonotype has a count of ten or more. This chain links TRBV20-1 with TRBJ2-1, with 14 bases lining up with TRBD2. Unmatched junction bases numbered 11, after V lost 5 bases and J lost 8 bases. This CDR3 region has 16 residues. Germline CDR1 reads DFQATT; CDR2 reads SNEGSKA (reference sequence). CDR3: CSAPRLAGGVLDEQFF. CDR3 DNA: TGCAGTGCTCCCCGACTAGCGGGAGGGGTTTTGGATGAGCAGTTCTTC.

This clonotype was recorded many times. The rearrangement links TRBV7-2 to TRBJ2-3; tentative D call: TRBD2 (5 bases). This CDR3 comprises 15 residues. V gave up 2 bases and J gave up 3 bases, with 12 bases separating them. Per germline, CDR1 SGHTA and CDR2 FQGNSA. The DNA for the CDR3 is TGTGCCAGCAGCTTACTGGTTTCGGGGACAGATACGCAGTATTTT. It is translated as CASSLLVSGTDTQYF.

This clonotype was detected ten times or more. V and J are TRBV15 and TRBJ2-5; the D gene could be TRBD1 or TRBD2 (5 bases each). V was pared by 1 base and J by 2 bases, with 8 bases between. Germline V lookup: CDR1 LNHNV, CDR2 YYDKDF (reference sequence). This CDR3 has 14 residues. This CDR3 is CATSRGGTQETQYF. The CDR3 DNA follows: TGTGCCACCAGCAGAGGAGGGACGCAAGAGACCCAGTACTTC.

There are many counts of this clonotype. The chain uses TRBV12-3 or TRBV12-4 and TRBJ1-2; D not certain. This CDR3 has 13 amino acids. V was shortened by 5 bases and J by 2 bases, with 9 bases between the two germline ends. CDR3 amino acids: CASSPDGNYGYTF. In DNA, the CDR3 is TGTGCCAGCAGTCCAGACGGAAACTATGGCTACACCTTC.

There are a few counts of this clonotype. In DNA, the CDR3 is TGTGCCAGCTCACCCGGGACAGGGGGCTACGAGCAGTACTTC. It codes for CASSPGTGGYEQYF. The V gene is TRBV18, the J gene TRBJ2-7; 11 nucleotides line up with TRBD1. The germline CDR1 and CDR2 sequences are KGHSH and LQKENI. This CDR3 contains 14 residues. Germline trimming cut 3 bases from V and 3 bases from J; bases unmatched to any gene: 1.

This clonotype was detected many times. This chain connects TRBV20-1 to TRBJ2-2; possible D gene TRBD1, 5 bases. CDR1 DFQATT and CDR2 SNEGSKA come from the germline V gene (reference sequence). Trimming left V 1 base short and J 4 bases short, with 10 bases between. CDR3 size: 14 residues. The CDR3 nucleotides are TGCAGTGCTAGAGGCCGGACATCCACCGGGGAGCTGTTTTTT. Its protein is CSARGRTSTGELFF.

This clonotype came up many times. The chain combines TRBV4-2 with TRBJ2-7; 12 positions match TRBD2. Germline V CDR1 and CDR2: LGHNA, YNFKEQ. CDR3 size: 18 residues. Unmatched junction bases numbered 13, after V lost 0 bases and J lost 7 bases. The CDR3 loop is CASSQEVTSGGSQKEQYF. In nucleotides, the CDR3 is TGTGCCAGCAGCCAAGAGGTCACTAGCGGGGGGTCCCAGAAAGAGCAGTACTTC.

V is TRBV7-2 and J is TRBJ1-4, with D hard to call. There are 14 residues in the CDR3. Trimming took 3 bases from V and 6 from J, leaving 11 bases between them. Germline V lookup: CDR1 SGHTA, CDR2 FQGNSA. The CDR3 DNA reads TGTGCCAGCAGCTTCGGGCGGAGAGATGAAAAACTGTTTTTT. Its translation is CASSFGRRDEKLFF.

This clonotype was seen many times. This chain links TRBV20-1 with TRBJ2-1, with 7 bases aligning to TRBD2. This CDR3 comprises 11 residues. The germline CDR1 and CDR2 sequences are DFQATT and SNEGSKA (reference sequence). Here the CDR3 DNA reads TGCAGCAGAAGAACTAGCGATGAGCAGTTCTTC. This codes for CSRRTSDEQFF.

This clonotype was counted ten times or more. The J gene is TRBJ2-3, the V gene TRBV6-2 or TRBV6-3, with D possibly matching TRBD2 (5 bases). CDR3 length: 13 residues. With 5 bases removed from V and 9 bases from J, the gap between germline ends came to 15 bases. Germline CDR1 MNHEY, CDR2 SVGEGT. CDR3 DNA: TGTGCCAGCAGTGATCAAAGGGCGGGCACGCAGTATTTT. Translating gives CASSDQRAGTQYF.

This clonotype was seen at least ten times. This chain joins TRBV6-2 or TRBV6-3 and TRBJ1-5; TRBD1 might be the D (5 bases). V was shortened by 7 bases and J by 4 bases, with 17 bases between the two germline ends. The CDR3 loop spans 15 amino acids. CDR1 MNHEY and CDR2 SVGEGT come from the germline V gene. The CDR3 DNA follows: TGTGCCAGCACCCCACGGAGAGGGGTAAATCAGCCCCAGCATTTT. Protein sequence: CASTPRRGVNQPQHF.

This clonotype was counted ten times or more. The germline gene is not matched at one end of the junction; a read error may be the cause. This chain links TRBV7-7 with TRBJ2-1; TRBD2 aligns across 9 bases. Germline CDR1 reads SSHAT; CDR2 reads FNYEAQ (reference sequence). The CDR3 has 16 amino acids. This CDR3 reads CASSLGLAGPYNEQFF. The DNA of the CDR3 is TGTGCTAGCAGCTTAGGCCTAGCGGGACCCTACAATGAGCAGTTCTTC.